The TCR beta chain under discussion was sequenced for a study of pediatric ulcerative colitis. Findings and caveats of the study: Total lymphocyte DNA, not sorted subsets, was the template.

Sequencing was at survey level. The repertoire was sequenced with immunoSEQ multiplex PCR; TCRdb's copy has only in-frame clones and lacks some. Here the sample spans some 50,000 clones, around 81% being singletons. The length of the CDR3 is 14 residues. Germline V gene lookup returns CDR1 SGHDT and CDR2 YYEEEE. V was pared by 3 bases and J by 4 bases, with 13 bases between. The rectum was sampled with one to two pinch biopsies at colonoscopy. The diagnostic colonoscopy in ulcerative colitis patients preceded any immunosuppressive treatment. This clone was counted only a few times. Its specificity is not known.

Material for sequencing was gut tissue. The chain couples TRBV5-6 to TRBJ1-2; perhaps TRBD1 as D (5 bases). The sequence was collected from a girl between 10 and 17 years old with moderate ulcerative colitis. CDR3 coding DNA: TGTGCCAGCAGCTATAACAGGATCCCCTATGGCTACACCTTC. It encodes CASSYNRIPYGYTF.